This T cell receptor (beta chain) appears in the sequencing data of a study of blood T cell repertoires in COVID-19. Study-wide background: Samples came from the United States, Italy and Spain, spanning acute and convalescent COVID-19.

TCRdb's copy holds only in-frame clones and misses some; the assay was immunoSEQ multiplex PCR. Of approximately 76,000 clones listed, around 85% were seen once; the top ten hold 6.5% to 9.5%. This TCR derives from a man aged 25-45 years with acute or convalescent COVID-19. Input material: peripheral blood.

The DNA for the CDR3 is TGTGCCAGCAGCACGCCACAGGCGGACTATGGCTACACCTTC. It is translated as CASSTPQADYGYTF. The chain employs TRBV3-1 (or the pseudogene TRBV3-2) and TRBJ1-2; tentative D call: TRBD1 (5 bases). The germline V gene encodes CDR1 LGHDT and CDR2 YNNKEL (reference sequence). V shed 5 bases and J shed 3 bases, with 13 bases lying between them. The CDR3 contains 14 residues.